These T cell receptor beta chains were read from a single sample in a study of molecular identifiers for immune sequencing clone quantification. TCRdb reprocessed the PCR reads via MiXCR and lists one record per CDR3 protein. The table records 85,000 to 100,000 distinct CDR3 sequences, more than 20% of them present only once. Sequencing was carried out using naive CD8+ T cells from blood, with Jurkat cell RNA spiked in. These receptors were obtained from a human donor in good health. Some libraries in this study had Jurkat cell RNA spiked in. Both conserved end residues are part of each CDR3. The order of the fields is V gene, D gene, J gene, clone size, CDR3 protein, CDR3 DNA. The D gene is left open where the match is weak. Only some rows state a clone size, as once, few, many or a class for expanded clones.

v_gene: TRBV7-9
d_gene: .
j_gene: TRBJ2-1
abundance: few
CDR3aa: CASAQGAYNEQFF
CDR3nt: TGTGCCAGCGCCCAGGGTGCCTACAATGAGCAGTTCTTC

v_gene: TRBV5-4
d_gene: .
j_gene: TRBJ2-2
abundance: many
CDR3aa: CASRLSGSTGELFF
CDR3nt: TGTGCCAGCAGATTATCAGGGTCCACCGGGGAGCTGTTTTTT

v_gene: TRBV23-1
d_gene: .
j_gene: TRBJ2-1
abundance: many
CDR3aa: CASSHPRLPRSYNEQFF
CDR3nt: TGCGCCAGCAGTCATCCGCGGCTTCCACGCTCCTACAATGAGCAGTTCTTC

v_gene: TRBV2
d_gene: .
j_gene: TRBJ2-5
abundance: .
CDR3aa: CAREEINRWTCRWYF
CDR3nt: TGTGCCAGAGAAGAAATAAACAGGTGGACATGTCGTTGGTACTTC

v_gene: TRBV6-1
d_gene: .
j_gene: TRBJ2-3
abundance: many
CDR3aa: CASSEDLGDTQYF
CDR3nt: TGTGCCAGCAGTGAAGACCTTGGAGATACGCAGTATTTT

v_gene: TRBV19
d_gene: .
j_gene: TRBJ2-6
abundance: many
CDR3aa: CASRDSFSGANVLTF
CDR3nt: TGTGCCAGTAGAGACTCCTTCTCTGGGGCCAACGTCCTGACTTTC

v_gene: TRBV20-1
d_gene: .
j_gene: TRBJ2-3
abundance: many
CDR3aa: CSARERDTQYF
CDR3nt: TGCAGTGCTAGGGAAAGAGATACGCAGTATTTT

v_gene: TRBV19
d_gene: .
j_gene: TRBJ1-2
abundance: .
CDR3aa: CASSIDLLMAFGRNGYTF
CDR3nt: TGTGCCAGTAGTATAGATCTCTTAATGGCGTTCGGCAGAAATGGCTACACCTTC

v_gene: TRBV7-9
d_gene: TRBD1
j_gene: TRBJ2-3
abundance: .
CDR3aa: CASKDRGFRTGTQYF
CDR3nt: TGTGCCAGTAAGGACAGGGGGTTCCGGACAGGTACGCAGTATTTT

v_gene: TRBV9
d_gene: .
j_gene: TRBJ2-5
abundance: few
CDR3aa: CASSSRTDQETQYF
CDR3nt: TGTGCCAGCAGCTCACGGACTGACCAAGAGACCCAGTACTTC

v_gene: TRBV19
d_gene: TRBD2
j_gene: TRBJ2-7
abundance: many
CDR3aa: CATGPQVAGSYEQYF
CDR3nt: TGTGCCACCGGACCCCAGGTAGCGGGATCCTACGAGCAGTACTTC

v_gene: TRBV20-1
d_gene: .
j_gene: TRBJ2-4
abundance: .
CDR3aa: CSARLSSGKNIQYF
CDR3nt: TGCAGTGCTAGATTATCCAGTGGCAAAAACATTCAGTACTTC

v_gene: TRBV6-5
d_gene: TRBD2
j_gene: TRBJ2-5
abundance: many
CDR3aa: CASSRTSGGGETQYF
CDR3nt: TGTGCCAGCAGTAGGACTAGCGGGGGAGGAGAGACCCAGTACTTC

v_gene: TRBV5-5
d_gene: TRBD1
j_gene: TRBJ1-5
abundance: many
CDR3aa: CASSLGTGGGQPQHF
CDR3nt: TGTGCCAGCAGCTTAGGGACAGGGGGAGGTCAGCCCCAGCATTTT

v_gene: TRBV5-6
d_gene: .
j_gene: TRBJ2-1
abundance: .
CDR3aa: CASSSYNNEQFF
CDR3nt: TGTGCCAGCAGCTCGTACAACAATGAGCAGTTCTTC

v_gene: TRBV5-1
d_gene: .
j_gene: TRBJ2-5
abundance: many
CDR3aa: CASSLELVETQYF
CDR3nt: TGCGCCAGCAGCTTGGAACTAGTTGAGACCCAGTACTTC

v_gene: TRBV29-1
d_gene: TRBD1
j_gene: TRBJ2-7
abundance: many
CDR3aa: CSVRDRETYEQYF
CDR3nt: TGCAGCGTTCGGGACAGGGAAACCTACGAGCAGTACTTC

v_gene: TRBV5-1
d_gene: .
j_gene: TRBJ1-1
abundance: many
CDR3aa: CASRLGNTEAFF
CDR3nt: TGCGCCAGCAGGTTGGGGAACACTGAAGCTTTCTTT

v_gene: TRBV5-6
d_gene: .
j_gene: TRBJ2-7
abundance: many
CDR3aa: CASSLGGLGGYEQYF
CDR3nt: TGTGCCAGCAGCTTGGGGGGACTGGGCGGCTACGAGCAGTACTTC

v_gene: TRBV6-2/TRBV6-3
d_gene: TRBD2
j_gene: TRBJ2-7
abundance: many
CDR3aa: CASSPGLNSEQYF
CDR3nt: TGTGCCAGCAGTCCGGGACTAAATTCCGAGCAGTACTTC

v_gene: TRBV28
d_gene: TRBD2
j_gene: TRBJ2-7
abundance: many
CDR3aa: CASSIWTSSSEQYF
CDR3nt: TGTGCCAGCAGTATATGGACTAGCTCCTCCGAGCAGTACTTC

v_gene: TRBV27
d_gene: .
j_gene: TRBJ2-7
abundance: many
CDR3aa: CASSLVSGSTYEQYF
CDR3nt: TGTGCCAGCAGTTTAGTTTCCGGGAGCACCTACGAGCAGTACTTC

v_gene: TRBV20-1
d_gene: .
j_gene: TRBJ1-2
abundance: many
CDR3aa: CSARDSVEEILDYGYTF
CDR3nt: TGCAGTGCTAGAGATTCAGTGGAGGAGATCCTCGACTATGGCTACACCTTC

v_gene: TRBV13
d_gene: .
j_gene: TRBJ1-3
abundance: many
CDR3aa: CASSSDRIGNTIYF
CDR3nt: TGTGCCAGCAGCTCCGACAGGATCGGAAACACCATATATTTT

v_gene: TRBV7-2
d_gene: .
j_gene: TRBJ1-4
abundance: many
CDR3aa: CASSQGPNEKLFF
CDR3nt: TGTGCCAGCAGCCAGGGACCTAATGAAAAACTGTTTTTT

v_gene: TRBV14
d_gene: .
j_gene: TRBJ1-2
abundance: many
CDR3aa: CASSTRTRRDEGYTF
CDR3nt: TGTGCCAGCAGCACGAGGACTCGGAGGGATGAAGGCTACACCTTC

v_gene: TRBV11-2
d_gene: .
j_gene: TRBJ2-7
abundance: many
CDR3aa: CASSLGYSSYEQYF
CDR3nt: TGTGCCAGCAGCTTAGGATACAGCTCCTACGAGCAGTACTTC

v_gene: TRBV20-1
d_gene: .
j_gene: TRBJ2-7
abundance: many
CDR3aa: CSAALGVSYEQYF
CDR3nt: TGCAGTGCGGCGCTCGGGGTCTCCTACGAGCAGTACTTC

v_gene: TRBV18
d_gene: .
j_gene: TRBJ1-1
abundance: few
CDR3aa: CASSPPGPTNTEAFF
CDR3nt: TGTGCCAGCTCACCCCCGGGACCCACGAACACTGAAGCTTTCTTT

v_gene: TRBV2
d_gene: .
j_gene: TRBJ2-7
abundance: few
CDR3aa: CASSGAGYYEQYF
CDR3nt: TGTGCCAGCAGTGGTGCAGGGTACTACGAGCAGTACTTC

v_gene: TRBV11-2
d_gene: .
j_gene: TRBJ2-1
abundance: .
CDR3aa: CASSLDRHEQVF
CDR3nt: TGTGCCAGCAGCTTAGACAGGCATGAGCAGGTCTTC

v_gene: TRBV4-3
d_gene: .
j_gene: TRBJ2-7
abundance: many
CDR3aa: CASSQDRVSYEQYF
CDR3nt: TGCGCCAGCAGCCAAGATAGGGTATCCTACGAGCAGTACTTC

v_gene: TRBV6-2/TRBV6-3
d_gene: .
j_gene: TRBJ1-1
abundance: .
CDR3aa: CAGSYAEPNAEAFF
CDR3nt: TGTGCCGGCAGTTACGCGGAGCCCAACGCTGAAGCTTTCTTT

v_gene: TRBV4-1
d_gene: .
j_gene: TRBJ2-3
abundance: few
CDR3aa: CASSQVAAQGADTQYF
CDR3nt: TGCGCCAGCAGCCAAGTTGCGGCCCAAGGGGCAGATACGCAGTATTTT

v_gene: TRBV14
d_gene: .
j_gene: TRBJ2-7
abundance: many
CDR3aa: CASSPEDPPTNWEQYF
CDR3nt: TGTGCCAGCAGCCCGGAAGATCCGCCAACAAATTGGGAGCAGTACTTC

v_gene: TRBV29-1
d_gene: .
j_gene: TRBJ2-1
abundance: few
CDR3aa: CSVEDPGHFNEQFF
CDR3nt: TGCAGCGTTGAAGATCCGGGACATTTCAATGAGCAGTTCTTC

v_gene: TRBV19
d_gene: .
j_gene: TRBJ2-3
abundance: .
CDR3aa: CASRASRETTDTQYF
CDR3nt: TGTGCCAGTAGAGCCAGCAGGGAGACCACAGATACGCAGTATTTT